This TCR beta chain was captured by sequencing in a study of technical replicates of blood from several donors. Clones were sequenced by immunoSEQ multiplex PCR, and TCRdb holds only the in-frame ones, with some missing. The table records about 88,000 clones, about 93% of them present only once. Sequencing was carried out using T cells isolated from PBMCs. This sequence was found in a human donor in good health.

CDR3 bases: TGCGCCAGCAGCGGGGGCTACCGGGACAGATTCTATGGCTACACCTTC. As protein: CASSGGYRDRFYGYTF. This chain joins TRBV5-1 and TRBJ1-2; 7 bases map to TRBD1. V lost 4 bases, J lost 4 bases, and 13 bases stayed unmatched. The CDR3 is 16 amino acids. Per germline, CDR1 SGHRS and CDR2 YFSETQ.